This T cell receptor (beta chain) is drawn from a study of identifying expanded T cells in peripheral blood. V was shortened by 3 bases and J by 3 bases, with 10 bases between the two germline ends. This CDR3 is built from 14 residues. The V gene's germline CDR1 is SEHNR and CDR2 FQNEAQ (reference sequence). The repertoire was sequenced with immunoSEQ multiplex PCR; TCRdb's copy has only in-frame clones and lacks some. The repertoire holds some 100,000 clones, with about 90% as singletons. This clone was recorded only once. Collection occurred without any documented infections or immune events in donors.

This clonotype originated in a person aged 18 to 75 in good health. The sequenced material came from blood. The V call is TRBV7-9, the J call TRBJ2-3; the D is unclear. The CDR3 loop is CASSFRVRTDTQYF. The CDR3 coding sequence is TGTGCCAGCAGCTTCAGAGTTCGGACAGATACGCAGTATTTT.